The present TCR beta chain was sequenced within a study of T cells in Graves' hyperthyroidism and ophthalmopathy. Whole-study findings and limits: Ophthalmopathy was model-predicted a median roughly six months pre-onset. A model of 13 V-J pairs discriminated ophthalmopathy from stable hyperthyroidism. The majority of expanded thyroid clonotypes above 0.001 also appeared in blood.

TCR beta CDR3 regions were amplified from RNA transcripts. Initially, a first-round RT-PCR of the TCR CDR3 employed the HTBI primer set. TCRdb called the multiplex PCR reads again in MiXCR, with one record for every CDR3 protein. The sample records over 500,000 distinct CDR3 sequences, about 46% being singletons. Trimming left V 0 bases short and J 4 bases short, with 11 bases between. Germline V gives CDR1 SGHRS, CDR2 YFSETQ. This CDR3 contains 15 residues. This clonotype was observed a few times. Antigen: not known. Each diagnosis drew on symptoms, thyroxine, TRAb, thyroid ultrasound and orbital computed tomography findings.

The sequencing input was peripheral blood or thyroid tissue (not recorded which). This chain links TRBV5-1 with TRBJ1-3, with D possibly TRBD1 on 5 matching bases. The sequence was obtained from an adult woman with Graves' disease, either hyperthyroidism or ophthalmopathy (not recorded which). The CDR3 coding sequence is TGCGCCAGCAGCTTGGACGCGGACACCGGAAACACCATATATTTT. It yields the protein CASSLDADTGNTIYF.